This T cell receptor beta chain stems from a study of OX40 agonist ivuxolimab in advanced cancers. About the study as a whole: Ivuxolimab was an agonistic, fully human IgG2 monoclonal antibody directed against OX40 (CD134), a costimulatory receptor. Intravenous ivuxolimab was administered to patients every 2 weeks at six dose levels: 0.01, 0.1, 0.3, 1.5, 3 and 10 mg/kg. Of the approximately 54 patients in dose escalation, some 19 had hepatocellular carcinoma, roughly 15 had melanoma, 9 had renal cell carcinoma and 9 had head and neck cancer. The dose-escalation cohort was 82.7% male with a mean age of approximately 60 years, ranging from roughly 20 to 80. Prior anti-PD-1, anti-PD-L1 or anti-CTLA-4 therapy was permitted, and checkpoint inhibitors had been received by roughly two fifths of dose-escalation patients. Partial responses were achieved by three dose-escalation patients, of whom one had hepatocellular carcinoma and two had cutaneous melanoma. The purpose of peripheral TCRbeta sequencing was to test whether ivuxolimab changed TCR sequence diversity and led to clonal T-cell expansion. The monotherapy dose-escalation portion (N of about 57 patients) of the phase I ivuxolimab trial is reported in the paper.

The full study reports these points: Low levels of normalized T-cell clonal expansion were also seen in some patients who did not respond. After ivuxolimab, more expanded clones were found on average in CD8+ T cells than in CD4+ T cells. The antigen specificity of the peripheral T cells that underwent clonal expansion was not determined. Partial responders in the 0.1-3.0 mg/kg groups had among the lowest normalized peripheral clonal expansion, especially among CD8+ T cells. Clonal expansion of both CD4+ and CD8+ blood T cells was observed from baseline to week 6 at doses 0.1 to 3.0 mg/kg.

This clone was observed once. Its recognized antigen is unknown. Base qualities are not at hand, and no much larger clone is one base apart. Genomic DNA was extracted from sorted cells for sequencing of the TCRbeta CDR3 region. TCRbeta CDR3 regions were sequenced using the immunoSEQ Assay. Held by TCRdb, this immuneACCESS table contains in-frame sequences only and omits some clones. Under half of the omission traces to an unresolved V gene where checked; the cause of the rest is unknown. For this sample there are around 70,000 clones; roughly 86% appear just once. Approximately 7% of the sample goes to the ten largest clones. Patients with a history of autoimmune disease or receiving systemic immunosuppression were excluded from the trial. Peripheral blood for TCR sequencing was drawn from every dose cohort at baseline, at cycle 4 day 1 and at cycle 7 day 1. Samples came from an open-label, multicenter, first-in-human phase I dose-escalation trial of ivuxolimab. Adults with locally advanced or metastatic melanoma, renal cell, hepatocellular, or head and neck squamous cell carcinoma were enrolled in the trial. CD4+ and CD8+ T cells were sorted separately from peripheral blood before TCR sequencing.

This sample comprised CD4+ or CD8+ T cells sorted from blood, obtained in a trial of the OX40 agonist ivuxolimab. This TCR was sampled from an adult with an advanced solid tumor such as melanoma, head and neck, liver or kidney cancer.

Here is the DNA: TGCGCCAGCAGCTTAGGGGACACTGGCATTCAGTACTTC. Translation gives CASSLGDTGIQYF. The rearranged chain carries TRBV5-1 and TRBJ2-4, with TRBD1 perhaps the D gene, on 6 matching bases. The CDR3 holds 13 amino acids from the cysteine to the phenylalanine. Only the CDR3 region is kept as DNA, spanning 39 bases read in frame from base 1. V and J are truncated by 2 bases and 9 bases respectively, leaving an intervening sequence of 12 bases. CDR1 and CDR2 are drawn from the germline V gene: SGHRS, YFSETQ.